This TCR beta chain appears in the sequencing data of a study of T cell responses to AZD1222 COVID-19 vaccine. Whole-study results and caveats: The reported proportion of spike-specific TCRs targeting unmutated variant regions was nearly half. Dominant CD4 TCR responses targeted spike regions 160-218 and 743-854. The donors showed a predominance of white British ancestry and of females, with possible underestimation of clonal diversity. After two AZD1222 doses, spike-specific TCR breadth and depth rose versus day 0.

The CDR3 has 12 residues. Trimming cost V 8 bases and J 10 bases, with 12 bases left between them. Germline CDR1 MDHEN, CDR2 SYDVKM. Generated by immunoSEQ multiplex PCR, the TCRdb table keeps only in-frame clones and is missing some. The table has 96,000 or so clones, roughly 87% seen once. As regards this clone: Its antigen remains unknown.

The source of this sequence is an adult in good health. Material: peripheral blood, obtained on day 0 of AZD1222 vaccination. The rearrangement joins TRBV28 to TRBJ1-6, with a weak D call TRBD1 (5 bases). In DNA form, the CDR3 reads TGTGCCAGCGGGACCGGCGGCTCACCCCTCCACTTT. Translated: CASGTGGSPLHF.